Following are 14 T cell receptor beta chains from one sample sequenced in a study of cytomegalovirus exposure and HLA in healthy donors. The method was immunoSEQ multiplex PCR; TCRdb's version includes in-frame clones alone and lacks a portion of them. The sample carries 50,000 or so clones, roughly 94% recorded once. What was sequenced was PBMCs. All receptors derive from a man younger than 30 in good health and CMV-seronegative.

V is TRBV9 and J is TRBJ1-1; 9 bases are shared with TRBD1. There are 14 residues in the CDR3. Germline V gives CDR1 SGDLS, CDR2 YYNGEE. Trimming cost V 4 bases and J 7 bases; bases outside gene matches: 8. The CDR3 DNA follows: TGTGCCAGCAGCAAAAACCGGGACAGGGTTGAAGCTTTCTTT. Its translation is CASSKNRDRVEAFF.

This clone was picked up one time. The J gene is TRBJ2-1, the V gene TRBV28; no clear D. V lost 5 bases and J 2 bases, leaving 10 bases between the germline ends. The V gene's germline CDR1 is MDHEN and CDR2 SYDVKM. The CDR3 length is 14 residues. CDR3 nucleotides: TGTGCCAGCAGTGGCCCAACCGCCTACAATGAGCAGTTCTTC. It encodes CASSGPTAYNEQFF.

This clone was seen only once. This rearrangement joins TRBV9 to TRBJ2-1, with 9 bases matching TRBD2. Germline lookup yields CDR1 SGDLS and CDR2 YYNGEE. The CDR3 covers 15 residues. Germline trimming cut 4 bases from V and 6 bases from J; bases unmatched to any gene: 8. The chain's CDR3 is CASSLAGDLSNEQFF. CDR3 in DNA: TGTGCCAGCAGCTTAGCGGGAGACCTGTCCAATGAGCAGTTCTTC.

This clone appeared a single time. The genes are TRBV9 and TRBJ1-2; TRBD1 agrees at 7 bases. Germline loops: CDR1 SGDLS, CDR2 YYNGEE. V shed 0 bases, J shed 3 bases, and the junction held 8 bases outside the gene matches. The CDR3 is made up of 16 amino acids. CDR3 DNA sequence: TGTGCCAGCAGCGTAGAAGAGACAGGGTCCTACTATGGCTACACCTTC. This codes for CASSVEETGSYYGYTF. The full variable domain, in which reference TRBV9 and TRBJ1-2 provide the parts outside the CDR3, is DSGVTQTPKHLITATGQRVTLRCSPRSGDLSVYWYQQSLDQGLQFLIQYYNGEERAKGNILERFSAQQFPDLHSELNLSSLELGDSALYFCASSVEETGSYYGYTFGSGTRLTVV.

The V call is TRBV29-1, the J call TRBJ1-1; perhaps TRBD1 as D (5 bases). From germline, CDR1 is SQVTM and CDR2 ANQGSEA. V lost 3 bases, J lost 0 bases, and 8 bases lay in between. CDR3 length: 13 residues. The CDR3 DNA follows: TGCAGCGTTGAGGGGGGAATGAACACTGAAGCTTTCTTT. It translates to CSVEGGMNTEAFF.

This clone was observed once. The CDR3 spells CSVERTGNPEAFF. In DNA form, the CDR3 reads TGCAGCGTAGAGAGAACAGGGAATCCTGAAGCTTTCTTT. The V gene is TRBV29-1, the J gene TRBJ1-1; D possibly corresponds to TRBD1 (6 bases). The CDR3 runs 13 residues. Germline V lookup: CDR1 SQVTM, CDR2 ANQGSEA. Trimming took 6 bases from V and 6 from J, leaving 17 bases between them.

The CDR3 nucleotides read TGTGCCAGCAAGTGGAGGGGACTAGCGGCCGGAGGGGGGGACAATGAGCAGTTCTTC. This translates into CASKWRGLAAGGGDNEQFF. The V and J genes are TRBV2 and TRBJ2-1, with 11 bases fitting TRBD2. The CDR3 extends over 19 amino acids. Germline loops: CDR1 SNHLY, CDR2 FYNNEI. Trimming removed 7 bases from V and 5 bases from J; junction bases left unmatched: 19.

This clone was picked up one time. The genes are TRBV28 and TRBJ1-2; D is unclear. V shed 2 bases and J shed 4 bases, with 11 bases lying between them. Germline V gene sequence: CDR1 MDHEN, CDR2 SYDVKM. The CDR3 spans 14 residues. The CDR3 sequence: CASSLRQEVYGYTF. The CDR3, as DNA: TGTGCCAGCAGTTTACGTCAGGAGGTCTATGGCTACACCTTC.

The CDR3 loop is CASSSTRTSGSTYEQYF. The DNA for the CDR3 is TGTGCCAGCAGCTCAACCCGTACTAGCGGGAGCACCTACGAGCAGTACTTC. This chain uses TRBV7-9 with TRBJ2-7, with 11 bases aligning to TRBD2. Germline loops: CDR1 SEHNR, CDR2 FQNEAQ (reference sequence). V gave up 4 bases and J gave up 2 bases; unmatched junction bases: 10. This CDR3 comprises 17 residues.

This chain connects TRBV5-5 to TRBJ1-1; TRBD1 agrees at 7 bases. Trimming at V came to 5 bases and at J to 4 bases, leaving 8 bases not matched to a gene. The CDR3 length is 14 residues. CDR1 and CDR2 (germline): SGHKS, YYEKEE (reference sequence). CDR3 residues: CASRLNRGGTEAFF. The CDR3 region has the DNA TGTGCCAGCAGATTGAACAGGGGAGGCACTGAAGCTTTCTTT.

This clone was seen just once. The chain combines TRBV28 with TRBJ2-7, with D perhaps matching TRBD2 (6 bases). Germline V gene sequence: CDR1 MDHEN, CDR2 SYDVKM. The CDR3 covers 13 residues. V lost 7 bases to trimming and J lost 2 bases, with 12 bases between them. The CDR3 loop is CASNVGGAYEQYF. The DNA of the CDR3 is TGTGCCAGCAATGTCGGGGGAGCCTACGAGCAGTACTTC.

The V gene is TRBV5-6, the J gene TRBJ1-5; a weak D match, TRBD1 (5 bases). The CDR3 consists of 15 residues. Trimming removed 2 bases at V and 3 bases at J, with 12 bases between. Germline V lookup: CDR1 SGHDT, CDR2 YYEEEE. The CDR3 reads CASSFKTDYNQPQHF. The DNA of the CDR3 is TGTGCCAGCAGCTTTAAGACAGATTACAATCAGCCCCAGCATTTT.

This chain links TRBV19 with TRBJ2-7; TRBD2 aligns across 11 bases. This CDR3 contains 13 residues. The V gene end was trimmed by 7 bases and the J gene end by 6 bases; junction bases not matched to a gene: 5. CDR1 is LNHDA and CDR2 is SQIVND in the germline V gene (reference sequence). The CDR3 here is CASNLAGGSEQYF. CDR3 sequence (DNA): TGTGCCAGTAACCTAGCGGGAGGAAGCGAGCAGTACTTC.

The chain has TRBV10-3 and TRBJ2-7; 12 nucleotides align to TRBD2. CDR1 is ENHRY, CDR2 SYGVKD, per germline. Trimming removed 10 bases from V and 4 bases from J; junction bases left unmatched: 14. This CDR3 region has 16 residues. The DNA for the CDR3 is TGTGCCACTACCCCGTTTTCGACTAGCGGGAGTTACGAGCAGTACTTC. Protein sequence: CATTPFSTSGSYEQYF.